This T cell receptor beta chain derives from a study of T cells in Graves' hyperthyroidism and ophthalmopathy. Using RNA transcripts as the source, TCR beta CDR3 regions were amplified. Primed by the HTBI set, a first-round RT-PCR was run on the TCR CDR3. Using its own MiXCR run on the multiplex PCR reads, TCRdb lists one record per CDR3 protein. The repertoire holds 340,000 or so distinct CDR3 sequences, with around a sixth as singletons. Trimming pared 5 bases from V and 4 bases from J, leaving 20 bases between. The CDR3 is 17 amino acids. Germline V gene data show CDR1 as SEHNR and CDR2 as FQNEAQ (reference sequence).

V and J are TRBV7-9 and TRBJ2-2, with D perhaps matching TRBD2 (6 bases). The TCR sequence derives from a woman in her fifties or sixties with Graves' hyperthyroidism. Sequenced: blood. The CDR3 DNA is TGTGCCAGCAGCCCCTACCCGGCAGGGAGGAGCACCGGGGAGCTGTTTTTT. Its protein is CASSPYPAGRSTGELFF.